These 8 T cell receptor beta chains share one sample of origin, sequenced in a study of control samples from healthy donors and cancer patients. Here immunoSEQ multiplex PCR was the method, and the copy in TCRdb shows in-frame clones only, minus some. Of 150,000 or so clones in the sample, about 94% are singletons; the top ten hold approximately 6%. Sequencing was done on a sample of blood. The receptors here all came from a man aged 35 to 55 in good health.

This clone was picked up one time. This CDR3 is CASSMGRGGTEAFF. Here the CDR3 DNA reads TGTGCCAGTAGTATGGGCAGGGGAGGGACTGAAGCTTTCTTT. The chain uses TRBV19 and TRBJ1-1; possible D gene TRBD1, 6 bases. The V end was cut by 3 bases, the J end by 5 bases, with 13 bases between. In germline, CDR1 is LNHDA, CDR2 SQIVND (reference sequence). This CDR3 region has 14 residues.

This sequence joins TRBV4-1 and TRBJ1-4; TRBD1 matches 8 bases. The CDR3 extends over 15 amino acids. The ends lost 5 bases at V and 5 bases at J; junction bases unmatched: 7. Germline CDR1 MGHRA, CDR2 YSYEKL. The CDR3 nucleotides read TGCGCCAGCAGCTCCAGGACAGGGCTAAATGAAAAACTGTTTTTT. It encodes CASSSRTGLNEKLFF.

The chain couples TRBV7-2 to TRBJ1-1; perhaps TRBD1 as D (5 bases). This CDR3 contains 14 residues. V was pared by 3 bases and J by 2 bases, with 10 bases between. The germline gives CDR1 SGHTA, CDR2 FQGNSA. CDR3 region: CASSFRQFNTEAFF. The CDR3 DNA reads as TGTGCCAGCAGCTTCAGACAGTTTAACACTGAAGCTTTCTTT.

The table lists this clone with a count of one. V usage is TRBV5-6 and J usage is TRBJ1-2, with no clear D. The CDR3 runs 13 residues. Trimming stripped 4 bases from V and 8 bases from J, with 15 bases between. Germline assignment: CDR1 SGHDT and CDR2 YYEEEE. The CDR3 protein is CASSHSSTGGYTF. The CDR3 DNA is TGTGCCAGCAGCCACTCATCGACCGGGGGCTACACCTTC.

The chain uses TRBV27 and TRBJ1-1; D unresolved. V was trimmed by 0 bases and J by 4 bases, leaving 9 bases between them. The CDR3 has 14 amino acids. The germline V gene encodes CDR1 MNHEY and CDR2 SMNVEV (reference sequence). CDR3 sequence (DNA): TGTGCCAGCAGTTTATCGAGGGCAGTCACTGAAGCTTTCTTT. The encoded protein is CASSLSRAVTEAFF.

This chain uses TRBV29-1 with TRBJ2-7; D may be TRBD1 (6 bases). The CDR3 has 15 residues. The V gene lost 2 bases and the J gene lost 0 bases, with 14 bases spanning the gap. CDR1 is SQVTM and CDR2 is ANQGSEA in the germline V gene. The CDR3 region is CSVELGGANSYEQYF. As DNA, the CDR3 is TGCAGCGTTGAACTTGGGGGCGCAAACTCCTACGAGCAGTACTTC.

The CDR3 DNA is TGTGCCAGCAGCGTAGGAGGTCACGGAGAAGCTTTCTTT. It encodes CASSVGGHGEAFF. V and J are TRBV9 and TRBJ1-1; D not certain. CDR1 is SGDLS and CDR2 is YYNGEE in the germline V gene. The CDR3 length is 13 residues. V lost 0 bases and J lost 8, with 11 bases in between.

The chain links TRBV6-5 to TRBJ2-7; D not certain. The CDR3 is 13 residues long. The V end was cut by 0 bases, the J end by 6 bases, with 9 bases between. The germline V gene has CDR1 MNHEY and CDR2 SVGAGI. The CDR3 DNA sequence: TGTGCCAGCAGTTACTCGTCTGTTCGCGAGCAGTACTTC. It is translated as CASSYSSVREQYF.